This is a list of T cell receptor beta chains from one sample in a study of OX40 agonist ivuxolimab in advanced cancers. Sequenced by immunoSEQ multiplex PCR; TCRdb stores in-frame clones only, minus some. The data contain tens of thousands of clones, about four fifths of them singletons. The sequencing here drew on CD4+ or CD8+ T cells sorted from blood, taken in a trial of the OX40 agonist ivuxolimab. These receptors were taken from an adult with an advanced solid tumor such as melanoma, head and neck, liver or kidney cancer. Each CDR3 is given with its conserved first and last residue. Each record gives: clone size, J gene, D gene, V gene, CDR3 DNA, CDR3 protein. The D gene is left open where the match is weak. Clone size is given for some rows only: seen once, a few or many times, or a class if the clone is expanded.

size: .; J: TRBJ1-1; D: .; V: TRBV11-2; DNA: TGTGCCAGCAGCTCAAACCGGGATAGGAACACTGAAGCTTTCTTT; CDR3: CASSSNRDRNTEAFF
size: .; J: TRBJ1-2; D: .; V: TRBV4-3; DNA: TGCGCCAGCAGCCAAGGCCGGGGAGACGTTCTCTACACCTTC; CDR3: CASSQGRGDVLYTF
size: few; J: TRBJ2-7; D: .; V: TRBV12-2; DNA: TGTGCAAGTCGCTTAGCTAGGGATTCCTACGAGCAGTACTTC; CDR3: CASRLARDSYEQYF
size: few; J: TRBJ1-2; D: .; V: TRBV5-8; DNA: TGTGCCAGCAGCTTGACAGCTAACTATGGCTACACCTTC; CDR3: CASSLTANYGYTF
size: .; J: TRBJ2-2; D: .; V: TRBV27; DNA: TGTGCCAGCAGTTTGTTTCAGCAGTACACCGGGGAGCTGTTTTTT; CDR3: CASSLFQQYTGELFF
size: .; J: TRBJ1-5; D: .; V: TRBV6-5; DNA: TGTGCCAGCAGCCCAGGGACAACCCATCAGCCCCAGCATTTT; CDR3: CASSPGTTHQPQHF
size: medium-sized; J: TRBJ2-2; D: .; V: TRBV7-8; DNA: TGTGCCAGCAGCTTAGTGGTCGGGGAGCTGTTTTTT; CDR3: CASSLVVGELFF
size: .; J: TRBJ2-5; D: .; V: TRBV4-3; DNA: TGCGCCAGCAGCCAAGGACTGGGGGCCATGGAGACCCAGTACTTC; CDR3: CASSQGLGAMETQYF
size: .; J: TRBJ1-1; D: .; V: TRBV25-1; DNA: TGTGCCAGCAGTTCGGGGGGGAACACTGAAGCTTTCTTT; CDR3: CASSSGGNTEAFF
size: .; J: TRBJ1-1; D: .; V: TRBV10-2; DNA: TGCGCCAGCAGTGACCGTCAGGGGACCTTCCTGAACACTGAAGCTTTCTTT; CDR3: CASSDRQGTFLNTEAFF
size: .; J: TRBJ2-3; D: .; V: TRBV2; DNA: TGTGCCAGCAGCGGACCTACGCGCACAGATACGCAGTATTTT; CDR3: CASSGPTRTDTQYF
size: medium-sized; J: TRBJ1-1; D: TRBD1; V: TRBV27; DNA: TGTGCCAGCAGTTTAACTGCAGGGACAGGGGGCACTGAAGCTTTCTTT; CDR3: CASSLTAGTGGTEAFF
size: .; J: TRBJ2-2; D: .; V: TRBV18; DNA: TGTGCCAGCTCACCCCTGAACACCGGGGAGCTGTTTTTT; CDR3: CASSPLNTGELFF
size: .; J: TRBJ2-7; D: .; V: TRBV4-3; DNA: TGCGCCAGCAGCCACGGACAGGGAGGGACCTACGAGCAGTACTTC; CDR3: CASSHGQGGTYEQYF
size: .; J: TRBJ2-5; D: .; V: TRBV6-5; DNA: TGTGCCAGCAGTTATTTTAGCGGACAGGCCCAAGAGACCCAGTACTTC; CDR3: CASSYFSGQAQETQYF
size: .; J: TRBJ2-3; D: TRBD2; V: TRBV7-2; DNA: TGTGCCAGCAGCTCTAGCGGGGGGGCGGGGGATACGCAGTATTTT; CDR3: CASSSSGGAGDTQYF
size: .; J: TRBJ2-3; D: TRBD2; V: TRBV19; DNA: TGTGCCAGTAGTGTACGGACTAGCCAGGGAGATACGCAGTATTTT; CDR3: CASSVRTSQGDTQYF
size: few; J: TRBJ1-6; D: .; V: TRBV6-5; DNA: TGTGCCAGCAGTTACTCCCCTACACCCCTCCACTTT; CDR3: CASSYSPTPLHF
size: .; J: TRBJ2-2; D: .; V: TRBV11-1; DNA: TGTGCCAGCAGCCCGGGGGACAAGAACACCGGGGAGCTGTTTTTT; CDR3: CASSPGDKNTGELFF
size: .; J: TRBJ2-7; D: TRBD2; V: TRBV5-4; DNA: TGTGCCAGCAGCTTTAGCGGGGGAGACGAGCAGTACTTC; CDR3: CASSFSGGDEQYF
size: .; J: TRBJ1-4; D: TRBD1; V: TRBV10-3; DNA: TGTGCCATCAGTGACGACAGGGGTAATGAAAAACTGCTTTTT; CDR3: CAISDDRGNEKLLF
size: .; J: TRBJ1-1; D: .; V: TRBV4-3; DNA: TGCGCCAGCAGCCAAGGGGCGGCAGGGGTGAACACTGAAGCTTTCTTT; CDR3: CASSQGAAGVNTEAFF
size: .; J: TRBJ2-5; D: .; V: TRBV29-1; DNA: TGCAGCGCCTCTCCGGTGAGCGCGGGAGAGACCCAGTACTTC; CDR3: CSASPVSAGETQYF
size: .; J: TRBJ2-3; D: TRBD2; V: TRBV5-5; DNA: TGTGCCAGCAGCTTGGGCCTAGCGGGCTCAGATACGCAGTATTTT; CDR3: CASSLGLAGSDTQYF
size: .; J: TRBJ1-1; D: TRBD1; V: TRBV4-3; DNA: TGCGCCAGCAGCCAAGGAACGGACAGGGACACTGAAGCTTTCTTT; CDR3: CASSQGTDRDTEAFF
size: few; J: TRBJ1-2; D: .; V: TRBV6-5; DNA: TGTGCCAGCAGTTACAGTTCAGGGTTGTGGGGCTACACCTTC; CDR3: CASSYSSGLWGYTF
size: .; J: TRBJ2-1; D: .; V: TRBV5-6; DNA: TGTGCCAGCATCCCTAGACGGACCGGCTCCTACAATGAGCAGTTCTTC; CDR3: CASIPRRTGSYNEQFF
size: once; J: TRBJ2-6; D: .; V: TRBV27; DNA: TGTGCCAGCAGTGTAACAGGGAGCGGGGCCAACGTCCTGACTTTC; CDR3: CASSVTGSGANVLTF
size: once; J: TRBJ1-6; D: .; V: TRBV27; DNA: TGTGCCAGCAGTCCCTCAGTAGGGGATCATAATTCACCCCTCCACTTT; CDR3: CASSPSVGDHNSPLHF
size: once; J: TRBJ1-1; D: .; V: TRBV6-6; DNA: TGTGCCAGCAGTTACGGGACTTTTATGAACACTGAAGCTTTCTTT; CDR3: CASSYGTFMNTEAFF
size: .; J: TRBJ2-7; D: .; V: TRBV7-9; DNA: TGTGCCAGCAGTCCCCGGGGTCGTTACGAGCAGTACTTC; CDR3: CASSPRGRYEQYF
size: .; J: TRBJ2-1; D: .; V: TRBV6-6; DNA: TGTGCCAGCGGGCGGCAGGGCCCCTACAATGAGCAGTTCTTC; CDR3: CASGRQGPYNEQFF
size: .; J: TRBJ1-5; D: TRBD1; V: TRBV7-4; DNA: TGTGCCAGCAGCCGGAAAAGACAGGGGGCGAATCAGCCCCAGCATTTT; CDR3: CASSRKRQGANQPQHF
size: .; J: TRBJ2-1; D: TRBD2; V: TRBV14; DNA: TGTGCCAGCAGCCAGGAGACTAGCGGGGGGTTTTCCTACAATGAGCAGTTCTTC; CDR3: CASSQETSGGFSYNEQFF
size: .; J: TRBJ2-7; D: .; V: TRBV27; DNA: TGTGCCAGCAGTTGGGGGGGGCGCGGCGAGCAGTACTTC; CDR3: CASSWGGRGEQYF
size: .; J: TRBJ1-1; D: .; V: TRBV10-3; DNA: TGTGCCTCCCGCCCAGGGATGAACACTGAAGCTTTCTTT; CDR3: CASRPGMNTEAFF
size: .; J: TRBJ2-3; D: TRBD1; V: TRBV9; DNA: TGTGCCAGCAGCGTAGAGGGGGCCGCAGATACGCAGTATTTT; CDR3: CASSVEGAADTQYF
size: .; J: TRBJ1-2; D: TRBD1; V: TRBV30; DNA: TGTGCCCGGGGGACAGTCTATGGCTACACCTTC; CDR3: CARGTVYGYTF
size: .; J: TRBJ1-2; D: TRBD1; V: TRBV29-1; DNA: TGCAGCGTTGGACAGACAGGGCTACTCGGCTACACCTTC; CDR3: CSVGQTGLLGYTF
size: .; J: TRBJ2-5; D: .; V: TRBV6-1; DNA: TGTGCCAGCAGTGAACGGTACGCCAGGGACCAAGAGACCCAGTACTTC; CDR3: CASSERYARDQETQYF
size: .; J: TRBJ1-2; D: .; V: TRBV11-2; DNA: TGTGCCAGCAGCTTTGGCACAGGGAGTTATGGCTACACCTTC; CDR3: CASSFGTGSYGYTF
size: .; J: TRBJ1-6; D: .; V: TRBV11-2; DNA: TGTGCCAGCAGCTTATACCCCAGGGGAGAGGGTTCACCCCTCCACTTT; CDR3: CASSLYPRGEGSPLHF
size: .; J: TRBJ2-3; D: .; V: TRBV7-9; DNA: TGTGCCAGCTCACCCGGGGGTTACCGCACAGATACGCAGTATTTT; CDR3: CASSPGGYRTDTQYF
size: .; J: TRBJ2-7; D: .; V: TRBV7-8; DNA: TGTGCCAGCAGCTTAGTTAGGGCGCACTCCTACGAGCAGTACTTC; CDR3: CASSLVRAHSYEQYF
size: .; J: TRBJ1-2; D: .; V: TRBV6-5; DNA: TGTGCCAGCAGTTACGACAGCGTAGCTAACTATGGCTACACCTTC; CDR3: CASSYDSVANYGYTF
size: once; J: TRBJ2-7; D: .; V: TRBV27; DNA: TGTGCCAGCAGTTTTCTGGGGTACGAGCAGTACTTC; CDR3: CASSFLGYEQYF
size: once; J: TRBJ2-3; D: TRBD1; V: TRBV7-8; DNA: TGTGCCAGCAGCTTTACAGGGGGTCAGACAGATACGCAGTATTTT; CDR3: CASSFTGGQTDTQYF
size: .; J: TRBJ2-1; D: TRBD2; V: TRBV9; DNA: TGTGCCAGCAGCGTAGTTTTAAGCGGGGGAAACAATGAGCAGTTCTTC; CDR3: CASSVVLSGGNNEQFF
size: few; J: TRBJ1-3; D: .; V: TRBV6-5; DNA: TGTGCCAGCAGTTACTCTCAGGGCTCTGGAAACACCATATATTTT; CDR3: CASSYSQGSGNTIYF
size: .; J: TRBJ2-5; D: TRBD2; V: TRBV6-1; DNA: TGTGCCAGCAGTGGGCTAGCGGGGGGCCAAGAGACCCAGTACTTC; CDR3: CASSGLAGGQETQYF
size: .; J: TRBJ2-1; D: TRBD1; V: TRBV6-6; DNA: TGTGCCAGCAGTTTAGGGACAGCCTACAATGAGCAGTTCTTC; CDR3: CASSLGTAYNEQFF
size: .; J: TRBJ1-2; D: .; V: TRBV30; DNA: TGTGCCTGGAGTGTAGACCACTATGGCTACACCTTC; CDR3: CAWSVDHYGYTF
size: .; J: TRBJ1-3; D: .; V: TRBV5-6; DNA: TGTGCCAGCAGCTTGTCTGGGCCCTCTGGAAACACCATATATTTT; CDR3: CASSLSGPSGNTIYF